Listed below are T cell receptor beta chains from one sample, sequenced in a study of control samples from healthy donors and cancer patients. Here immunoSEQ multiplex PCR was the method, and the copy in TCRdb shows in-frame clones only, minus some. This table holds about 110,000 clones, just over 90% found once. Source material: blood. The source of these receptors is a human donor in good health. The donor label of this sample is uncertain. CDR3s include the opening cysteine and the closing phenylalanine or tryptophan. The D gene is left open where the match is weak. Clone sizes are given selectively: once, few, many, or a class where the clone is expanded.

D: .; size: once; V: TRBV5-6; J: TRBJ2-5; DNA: TGTGCCAGCAGCTTGGGACAGAGTCAAGAGACCCAGTACTTC; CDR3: CASSLGQSQETQYF
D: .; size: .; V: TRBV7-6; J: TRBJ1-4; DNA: TGTGCCAGCAGCCTCCGCCCGGGTGTTGGCGATGAAAAACTGTTTTTT; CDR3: CASSLRPGVGDEKLFF
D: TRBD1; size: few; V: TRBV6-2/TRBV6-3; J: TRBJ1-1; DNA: TGTGCCAGCAGTTCAACAGGGGGCACTGAAGCTTTCTTT; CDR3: CASSSTGGTEAFF
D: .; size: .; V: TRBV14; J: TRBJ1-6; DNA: TGTGCCAGCAGCCAGGGGTTTTCGAACTCACCCCTCCACTTT; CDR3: CASSQGFSNSPLHF
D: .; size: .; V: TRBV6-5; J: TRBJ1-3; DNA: TGTGCCAGCAGATACCGGGACATAGAGTCTGGAAACACCATATATTTT; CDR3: CASRYRDIESGNTIYF
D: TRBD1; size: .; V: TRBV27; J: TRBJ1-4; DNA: TGTGCCAGCAGTTCAGAGGCGGACAGGGGCGTATACAATGAAAAACTGTTTTTT; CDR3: CASSSEADRGVYNEKLFF
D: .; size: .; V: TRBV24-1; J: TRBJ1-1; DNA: TGTGCCACCAGTGTTGGAGGGGAGGATACTGAAGCTTTCTTT; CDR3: CATSVGGEDTEAFF
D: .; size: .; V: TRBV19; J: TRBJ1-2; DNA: TGTGCCAGTAGTATCCCAGGACAGTACTATGGCTACACCTTC; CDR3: CASSIPGQYYGYTF
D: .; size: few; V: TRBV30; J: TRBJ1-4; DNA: TGTGCCTGGAGTCGGACTCCGCAGGGGGAAAAACTGTTTTTT; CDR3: CAWSRTPQGEKLFF
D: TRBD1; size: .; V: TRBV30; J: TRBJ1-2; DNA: TGTGCCTGGAGTGTTGCGGGACAGGGAAAGTGGGGCTACACCTTC; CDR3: CAWSVAGQGKWGYTF
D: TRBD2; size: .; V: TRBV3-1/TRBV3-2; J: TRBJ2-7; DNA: TGTGCCAGCAGCCAAGAGGGCGGGAGGAGCGGGCGATCCTACGAGCAGTACTTC; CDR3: CASSQEGGRSGRSYEQYF
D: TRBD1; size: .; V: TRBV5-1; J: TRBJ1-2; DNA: TGCGCCAGCAGCTCCCGGACAGGGGGCGGCTATGGCTACACCTTC; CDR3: CASSSRTGGGYGYTF
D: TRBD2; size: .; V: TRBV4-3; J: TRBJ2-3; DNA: TGCGCCAGCAGCCGAGGACTAGCGGTTGACACAGATACGCAGTATTTT; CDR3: CASSRGLAVDTDTQYF
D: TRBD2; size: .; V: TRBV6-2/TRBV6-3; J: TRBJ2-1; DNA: TGTGCCAGCAGTCCCCACCGGGGGGGGCTCTACAATGAGCAGTTCTTC; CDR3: CASSPHRGGLYNEQFF
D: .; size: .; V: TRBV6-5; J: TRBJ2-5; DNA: TGTGCCAGCAGCGGGACGGGGGAGACCCAGTACTTC; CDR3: CASSGTGETQYF
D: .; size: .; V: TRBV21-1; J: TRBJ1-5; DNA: TGTGCCAGCAGCATAGGTAATCAGCCCCAGCATTTT; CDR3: CASSIGNQPQHF
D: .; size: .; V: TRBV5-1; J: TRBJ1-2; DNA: TGCGCCAGCAGTTCAACCTCCGGGGGGGTTGGAGGCTACACCTTC; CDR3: CASSSTSGGVGGYTF
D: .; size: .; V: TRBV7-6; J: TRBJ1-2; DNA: TGTGCCAGCAGCTCCTCCGGGGCCGCAACTGTCTATGGCTACACCTTC; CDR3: CASSSSGAATVYGYTF